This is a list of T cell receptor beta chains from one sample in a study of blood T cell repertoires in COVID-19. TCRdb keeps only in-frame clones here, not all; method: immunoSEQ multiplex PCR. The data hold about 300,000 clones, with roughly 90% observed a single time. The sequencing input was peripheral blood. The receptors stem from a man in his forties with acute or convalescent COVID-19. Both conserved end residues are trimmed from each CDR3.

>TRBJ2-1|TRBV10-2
ASSDGIGRGENEQF
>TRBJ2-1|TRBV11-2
ASSLDLAGGWKEQF
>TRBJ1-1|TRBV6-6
ASIRGGNTEAF
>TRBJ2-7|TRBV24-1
ATSDLPIHPGPRASYEQY
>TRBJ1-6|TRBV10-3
APGRCSPLH
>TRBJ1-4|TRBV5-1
ASSLQGGNEKLF
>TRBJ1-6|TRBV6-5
ASGGTALRFPLH
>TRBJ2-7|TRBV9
ASSVGGTAVAEQY
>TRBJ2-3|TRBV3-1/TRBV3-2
ASSLWRDSSTDTQY
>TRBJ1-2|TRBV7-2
ASSSGTGTNGYT
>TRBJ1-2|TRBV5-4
ASSLARFPFFGYT
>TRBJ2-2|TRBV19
ASSYNINTGELF
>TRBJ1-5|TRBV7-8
ASSFGGGEGQPQH
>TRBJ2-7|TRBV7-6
ASSGGGILSEQY
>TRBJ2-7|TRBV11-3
ASSKRTGQGEQY
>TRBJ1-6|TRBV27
ASSPDRELRYNSPLH
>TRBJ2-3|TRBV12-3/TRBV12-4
ASSLSSDTQY
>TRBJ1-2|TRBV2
ASSERTDAYGYT
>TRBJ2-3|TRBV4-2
ASSPALAGAPTDTQY
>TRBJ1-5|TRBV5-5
ASSFIGGPDQPQH
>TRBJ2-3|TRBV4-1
ASSLPTSALTDTQY
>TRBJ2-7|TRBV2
ASSAGQGSPYEQY
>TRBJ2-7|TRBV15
ATSRPGTGVDEQY
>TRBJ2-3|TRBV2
ASSEPLAGGRGDTQY
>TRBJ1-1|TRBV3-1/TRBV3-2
ASSPRGLNTEAF
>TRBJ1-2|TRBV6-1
ASSAARTGGGGYT
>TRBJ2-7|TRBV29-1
SVVGEEHYEQY
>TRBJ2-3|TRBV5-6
ASSSSTVLAQY
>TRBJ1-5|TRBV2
ASSEARQGSQPQH
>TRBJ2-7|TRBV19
ASSAQRGTSYEQY
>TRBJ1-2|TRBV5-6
ASSLPTGEGYGYT
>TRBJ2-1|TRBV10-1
ASSSGQGRNEQF
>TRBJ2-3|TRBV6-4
ASGDRGTDTQY
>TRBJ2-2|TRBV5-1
ASSFTSGTGELF
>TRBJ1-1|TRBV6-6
ASSTTGYSLSGEAF
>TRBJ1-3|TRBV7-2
ASSPQQGTGNTIY
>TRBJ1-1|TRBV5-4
ASSPTANINTEAF
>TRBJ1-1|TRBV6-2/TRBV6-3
ASSRTGENTEAF
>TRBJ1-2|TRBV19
ASSFGDSGYT
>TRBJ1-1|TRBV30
AWTQGWGTEAF
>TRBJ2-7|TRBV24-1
ATSEGGGYEQY
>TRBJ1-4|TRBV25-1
ASNRGNEKLF
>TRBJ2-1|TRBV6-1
ASSEWSGGI